This entry features one TCR beta chain sequence. No antigen is known for it. The sample is drawn from a study of shared clonotypes between healthy human individuals. General study findings and limits: The study found roughly 5% of naive CD4 clonotypes shared across several donors. Even with large depth, rarefaction showed that sorted-subset sequencing was incomplete.

Method: immunoSEQ multiplex PCR; TCRdb's copy keeps in-frame clones and lacks some. This table has some 580,000 clones, roughly 98% appearing once. Naive CD8 cells, CD45RO-negative and positively selected for CCR7, excluded terminally differentiated effector memory CD45RA+ cells. V gave up 5 bases and J gave up 5 bases; unmatched junction bases: 4. The CDR3 has 13 amino acids. CDR1 is SGHAT, CDR2 FQNNGV, per germline. The chain employs TRBV11-2 and TRBJ2-7; 9 bases fit TRBD1. This TCR came from a man aged 25 to 40 in good health. Sequenced: naive CD8+ T cells sorted from blood. This chain's CDR3 is CASSPWDRDEQYF. CDR3 coding DNA: TGTGCCAGCAGCCCATGGGACAGGGACGAGCAGTACTTC.